Listed here are 5 T cell receptor beta chains from one sample, sequenced in a study of blood T cell repertoires in COVID-19. Some clones are missing from TCRdb's copy, which holds only in-frame ones; the method was immunoSEQ multiplex PCR. The sample lists approximately 240,000 clones, approximately 90% seen once, with 1.9% in the top ten. The source material was PBMCs or T cells enriched from blood (not recorded which). Receptors originate from a woman younger than 30 who had recovered from COVID-19.

This clone was seen a handful of times. This chain links TRBV10-1 with TRBJ2-3, with a tentative D call TRBD1 (6 bases). With 4 bases removed from V and 1 base from J, the gap between germline ends came to 6 bases. This CDR3 is 13 amino acids long. Germline CDR1 WNHNN, CDR2 SYGVQD (reference sequence). The CDR3 DNA is TGCGCCAGCAGTGGACAGGGCACAGATACGCAGTATTTT. This sequence encodes CASSGQGTDTQYF.

The chain employs TRBV5-6 and TRBJ2-5, with TRBD2 matching 10 bases. Germline loops: CDR1 SGHDT, CDR2 YYEEEE. The trim removed 2 bases at V and 5 bases at J, leaving 3 bases unmatched. The CDR3 length is 14 residues. The CDR3 spells CASSLAGGPETQYF. CDR3 nucleotide sequence: TGTGCCAGCAGCTTAGCGGGGGGGCCGGAGACCCAGTACTTC.

This clone occurred once. V gene TRBV10-3 combines with J gene TRBJ1-3, with a tentative D call TRBD1 (6 bases). The CDR3 runs 14 residues. In germline, CDR1 is ENHRY, CDR2 SYGVKD. Trimming removed 5 bases at V and 4 bases at J, with 12 bases between. CDR3 in amino acids: CAISRTAGGNTIYF. In nucleotides, the CDR3 is TGTGCCATCAGTAGGACAGCGGGAGGAAACACCATATATTTT.

The chain links TRBV15 to TRBJ2-2; D unresolved. Trimming took 2 bases from V and 5 from J, leaving 3 bases between them. Per germline, CDR1 LNHNV and CDR2 YYDKDF (reference sequence). The CDR3 has 12 residues. CDR3 amino acids: CATSRRTGELFF. CDR3 DNA: TGTGCCACCAGCAGACGGACCGGGGAGCTGTTTTTT.

The V gene is TRBV4-3, the J gene TRBJ2-2; 9 bases fit TRBD2. The CDR3 is 16 amino acids. V lost 2 bases to trimming and J lost 3 bases; unmatched junction nucleotides: 4. The V gene's germline CDR1 is LGHNA and CDR2 YSLEER. CDR3 sequence reads: CASSQLSGGYTGELFF. DNA of the CDR3: TGCGCCAGCAGCCAACTTAGCGGGGGCTACACCGGGGAGCTGTTTTTT.